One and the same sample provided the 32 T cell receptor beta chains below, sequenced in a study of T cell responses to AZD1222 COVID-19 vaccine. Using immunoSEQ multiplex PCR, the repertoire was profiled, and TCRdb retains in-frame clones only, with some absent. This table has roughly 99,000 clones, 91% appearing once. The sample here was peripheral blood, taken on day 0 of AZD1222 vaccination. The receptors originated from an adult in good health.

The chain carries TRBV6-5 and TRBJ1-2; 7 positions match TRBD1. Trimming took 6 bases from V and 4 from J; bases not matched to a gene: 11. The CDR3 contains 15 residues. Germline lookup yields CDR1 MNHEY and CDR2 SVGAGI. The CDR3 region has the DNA TGTGCCAGCAGAGCTAACAGGGGCTTAGGCTATGGCTACACCTTC. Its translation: CASRANRGLGYGYTF.

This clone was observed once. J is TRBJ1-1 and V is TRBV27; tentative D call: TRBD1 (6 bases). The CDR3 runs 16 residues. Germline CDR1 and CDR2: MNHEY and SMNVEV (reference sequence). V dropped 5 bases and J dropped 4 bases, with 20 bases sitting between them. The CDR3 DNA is TGTGCCAGCAGTCCCCCAAGTGCTCAACAGGGCACTGAAGCTTTCTTT. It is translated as CASSPPSAQQGTEAFF.

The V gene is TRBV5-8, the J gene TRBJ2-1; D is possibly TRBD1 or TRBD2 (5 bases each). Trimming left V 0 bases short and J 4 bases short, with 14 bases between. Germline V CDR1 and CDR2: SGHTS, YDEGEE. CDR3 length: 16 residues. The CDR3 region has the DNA TGTGCCAGCAGCTTGGTGGGGGTGCCTCATTACAATGAGCAGTTCTTC. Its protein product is CASSLVGVPHYNEQFF. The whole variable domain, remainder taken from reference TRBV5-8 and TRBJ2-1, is EAGVTQSPTHLIKTRGQQATLRCSPISGHTSVYWYQQALGLGLQFLLWYDEGEERNRGNFPPRFSGRQFPNYSSELNVNALELEDSALYLCASSLVGVPHYNEQFFGPGTRLTVL.

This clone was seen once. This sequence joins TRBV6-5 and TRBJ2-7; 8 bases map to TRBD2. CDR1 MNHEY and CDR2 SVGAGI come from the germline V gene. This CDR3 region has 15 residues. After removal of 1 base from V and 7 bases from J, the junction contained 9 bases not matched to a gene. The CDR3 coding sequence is TGTGCCAGCAGTTACTACAGCGGGGGAGAGGGGGAGCAGTACTTC. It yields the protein CASSYYSGGEGEQYF.

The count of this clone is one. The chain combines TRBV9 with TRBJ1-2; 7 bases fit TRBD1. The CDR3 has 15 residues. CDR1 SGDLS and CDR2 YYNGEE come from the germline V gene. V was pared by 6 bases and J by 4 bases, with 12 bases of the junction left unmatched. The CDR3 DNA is TGTGCCAGCAACAAAGGGGGCGCGGACGGCTATGGCTACACCTTC. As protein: CASNKGGADGYGYTF.

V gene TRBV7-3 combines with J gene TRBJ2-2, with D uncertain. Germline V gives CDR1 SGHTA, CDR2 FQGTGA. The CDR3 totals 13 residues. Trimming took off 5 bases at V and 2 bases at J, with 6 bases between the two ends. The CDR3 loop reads CASSTQNTGELFF. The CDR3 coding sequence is TGTGCCAGCAGCACACAAAACACCGGGGAGCTGTTTTTT.

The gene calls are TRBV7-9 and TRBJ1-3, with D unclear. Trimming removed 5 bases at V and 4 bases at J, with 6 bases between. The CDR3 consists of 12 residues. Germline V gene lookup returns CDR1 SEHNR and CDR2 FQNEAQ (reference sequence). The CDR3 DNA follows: TGTGCCAGCAGCCGAGTGGGAAACACCATATATTTT. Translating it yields CASSRVGNTIYF.

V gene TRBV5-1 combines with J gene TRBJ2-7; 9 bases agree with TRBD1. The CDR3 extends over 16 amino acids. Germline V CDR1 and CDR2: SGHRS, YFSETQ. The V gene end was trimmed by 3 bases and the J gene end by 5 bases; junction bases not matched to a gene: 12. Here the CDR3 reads CASSSPEGQGVHEQYF. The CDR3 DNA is TGCGCCAGCAGCTCACCTGAGGGACAGGGTGTACACGAGCAGTACTTC.

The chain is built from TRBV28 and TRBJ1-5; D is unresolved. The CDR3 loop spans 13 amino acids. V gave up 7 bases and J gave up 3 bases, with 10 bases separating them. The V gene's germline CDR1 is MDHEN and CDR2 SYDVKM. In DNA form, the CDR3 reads TGTGCCAGCATTCACGGATACAATCAGCCCCAGCATTTT. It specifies CASIHGYNQPQHF.

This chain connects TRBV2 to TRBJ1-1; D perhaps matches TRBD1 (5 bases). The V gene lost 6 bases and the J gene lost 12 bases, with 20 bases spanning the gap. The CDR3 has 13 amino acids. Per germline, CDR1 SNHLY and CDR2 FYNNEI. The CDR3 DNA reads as TGTGCCAGCAGACCCTCCATGGCAGGGCGAACTTTCTTT. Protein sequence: CASRPSMAGRTFF. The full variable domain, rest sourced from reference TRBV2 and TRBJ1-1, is EPEVTQTPSHQVTQMGQEVILRCVPISNHLYFYWYRQILGQKVEFLVSFYNNEISEKSEIFDDQFSVERPDGSNFTLKIRSTKLEDSAMYFCASRPSMAGRTFFGQGTRLTVV.

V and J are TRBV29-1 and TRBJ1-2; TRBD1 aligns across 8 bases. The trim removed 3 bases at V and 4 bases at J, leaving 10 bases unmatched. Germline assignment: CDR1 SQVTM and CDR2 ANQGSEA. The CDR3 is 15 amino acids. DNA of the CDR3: TGCAGCGTTGACCGAACCGGGACAGGACTCTATGGCTACACCTTC. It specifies CSVDRTGTGLYGYTF. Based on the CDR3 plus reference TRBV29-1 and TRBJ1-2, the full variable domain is SAVISQKPSRDICQRGTSLTIQCQVDSQVTMMFWYRQQPGQSLTLIATANQGSEATYESGFVIDKFPISRPNLTFSTLTVSNMSPEDSSIYLCSVDRTGTGLYGYTFGSGTRLTVV.

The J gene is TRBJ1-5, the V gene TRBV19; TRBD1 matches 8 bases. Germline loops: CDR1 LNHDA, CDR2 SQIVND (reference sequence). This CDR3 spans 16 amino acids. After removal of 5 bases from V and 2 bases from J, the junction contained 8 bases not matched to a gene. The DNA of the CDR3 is TGTGCCAGTAGTGATCAGGGGGCTCGGGGCAATCAGCCCCAGCATTTT. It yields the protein CASSDQGARGNQPQHF. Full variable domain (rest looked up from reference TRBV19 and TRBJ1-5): DGGITQSPKYLFRKEGQNVTLSCEQNLNHDAMYWYRQDPGQGLRLIYYSQIVNDFQKGDIAEGYSVSREKKESFPLTVTSAQKNPTAFYLCASSDQGARGNQPQHFGDGTRLSIL.

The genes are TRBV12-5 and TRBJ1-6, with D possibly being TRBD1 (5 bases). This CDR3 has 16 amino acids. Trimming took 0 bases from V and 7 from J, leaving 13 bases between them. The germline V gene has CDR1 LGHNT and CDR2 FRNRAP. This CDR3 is CASGLVHGTSNSPLHF. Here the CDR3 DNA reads TGTGCTAGTGGTTTGGTACACGGGACTTCAAATTCACCCCTCCACTTT.

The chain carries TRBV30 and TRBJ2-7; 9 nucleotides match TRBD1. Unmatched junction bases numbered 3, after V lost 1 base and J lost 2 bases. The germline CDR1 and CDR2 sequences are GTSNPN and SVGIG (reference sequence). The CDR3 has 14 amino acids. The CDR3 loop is CAWSGGQGPYEQYF. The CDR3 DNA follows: TGTGCCTGGAGTGGGGGACAGGGCCCCTACGAGCAGTACTTC.

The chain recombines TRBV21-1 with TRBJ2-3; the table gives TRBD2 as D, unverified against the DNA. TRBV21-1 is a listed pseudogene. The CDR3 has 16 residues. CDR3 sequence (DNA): TGTGCCAGCAGCAAAGTTGGGACTACGTACACAGATACGCAGTATTTT. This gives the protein CASSKVGTTYTDTQYF.

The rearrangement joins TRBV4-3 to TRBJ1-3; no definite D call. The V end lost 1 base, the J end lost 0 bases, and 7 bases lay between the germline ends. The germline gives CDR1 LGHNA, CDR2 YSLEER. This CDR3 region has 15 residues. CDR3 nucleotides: TGCGCCAGCAGCCAAGTTATAGGCTCTGGAAACACCATATATTTT. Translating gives CASSQVIGSGNTIYF.

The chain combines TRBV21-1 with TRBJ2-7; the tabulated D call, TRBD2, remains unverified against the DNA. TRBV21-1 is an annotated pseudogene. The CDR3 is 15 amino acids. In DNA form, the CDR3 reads TGTGCCAGCACGGAGAAGGGGGGGACCCTCTGGGAGCAGTACTTC. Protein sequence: CASTEKGGTLWEQYF.

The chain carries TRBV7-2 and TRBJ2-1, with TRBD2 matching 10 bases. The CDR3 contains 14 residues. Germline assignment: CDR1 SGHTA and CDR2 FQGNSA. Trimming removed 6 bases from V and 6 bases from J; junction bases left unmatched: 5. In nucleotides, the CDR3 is TGTGCCAGCAGAGCGGGGGGGGCATTCAATGAGCAGTTCTTC. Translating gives CASRAGGAFNEQFF.

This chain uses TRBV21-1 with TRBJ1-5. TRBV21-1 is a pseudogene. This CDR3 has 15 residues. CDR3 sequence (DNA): TGTGCCAGCAGCAAAGAACCACGTAGTCAATTGACCCAGCATTTT. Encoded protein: CASSKEPRSQLTQHF.

The CDR3 loop reads CASSQDRDGSLDGYTF. CDR3 in DNA: TGTGCCAGCAGCCAAGACCGGGACGGCTCTTTGGATGGCTACACCTTC. The J gene is TRBJ1-2, the V gene TRBV4-2; TRBD1 might be the D (5 bases). CDR1 and CDR2 (germline): LGHNA, YNFKEQ. CDR3 length: 16 amino acids. Between the trimmed V and J ends, which lost 0 bases and 6 bases, there was a span of 17 bases.

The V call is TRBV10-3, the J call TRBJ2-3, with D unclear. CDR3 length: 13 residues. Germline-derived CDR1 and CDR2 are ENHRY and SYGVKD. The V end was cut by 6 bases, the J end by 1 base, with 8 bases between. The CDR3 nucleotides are TGTGCCATCAGGGCTGATGGCACAGATACGCAGTATTTT. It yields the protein CAIRADGTDTQYF.

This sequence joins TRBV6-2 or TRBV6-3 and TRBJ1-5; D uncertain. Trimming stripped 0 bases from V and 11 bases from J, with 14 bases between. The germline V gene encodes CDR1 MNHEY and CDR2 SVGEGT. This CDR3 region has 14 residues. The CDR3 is CASSYSISTGAQHF. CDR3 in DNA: TGTGCCAGCAGTTACTCGATTTCAACCGGAGCCCAGCATTTT.

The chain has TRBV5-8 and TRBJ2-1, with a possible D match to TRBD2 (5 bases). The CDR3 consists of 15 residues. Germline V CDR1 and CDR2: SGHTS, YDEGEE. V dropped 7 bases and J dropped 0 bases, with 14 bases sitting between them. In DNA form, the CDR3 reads TGTGCCAGCCACGGGGTGGCGGCCTCCTACAATGAGCAGTTCTTC. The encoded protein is CASHGVAASYNEQFF.

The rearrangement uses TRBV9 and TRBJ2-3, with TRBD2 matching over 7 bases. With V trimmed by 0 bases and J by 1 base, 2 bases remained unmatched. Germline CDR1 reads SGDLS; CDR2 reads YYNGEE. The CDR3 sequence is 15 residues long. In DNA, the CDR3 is TGTGCCAGCAGCGTAGGGAGCGGGGGCACAGATACGCAGTATTTT. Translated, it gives CASSVGSGGTDTQYF.

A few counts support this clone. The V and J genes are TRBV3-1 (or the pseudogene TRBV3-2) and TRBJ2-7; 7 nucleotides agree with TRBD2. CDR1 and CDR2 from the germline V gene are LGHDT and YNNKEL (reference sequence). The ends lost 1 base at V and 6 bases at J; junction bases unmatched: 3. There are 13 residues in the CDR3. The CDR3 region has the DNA TGTGCCAGCAGCCAAGTGGGAGGGACCGAGCAGTACTTC. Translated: CASSQVGGTEQYF.

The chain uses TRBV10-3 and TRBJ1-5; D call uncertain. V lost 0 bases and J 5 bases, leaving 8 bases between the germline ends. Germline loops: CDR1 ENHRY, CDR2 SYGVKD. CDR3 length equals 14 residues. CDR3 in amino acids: CAISESVRDQPQHF. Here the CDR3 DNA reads TGTGCCATCAGTGAGTCCGTAAGGGATCAGCCCCAGCATTTT.

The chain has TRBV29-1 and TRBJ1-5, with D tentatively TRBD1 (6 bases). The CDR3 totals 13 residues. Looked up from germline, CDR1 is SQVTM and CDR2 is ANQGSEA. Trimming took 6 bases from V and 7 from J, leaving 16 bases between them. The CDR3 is CSVGQLSGQPQHF. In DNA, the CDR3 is TGCAGCGTAGGACAGTTGTCGGGGCAGCCCCAGCATTTT. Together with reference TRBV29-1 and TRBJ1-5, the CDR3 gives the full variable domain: SAVISQKPSRDICQRGTSLTIQCQVDSQVTMMFWYRQQPGQSLTLIATANQGSEATYESGFVIDKFPISRPNLTFSTLTVSNMSPEDSSIYLCSVGQLSGQPQHFGDGTRLSIL.

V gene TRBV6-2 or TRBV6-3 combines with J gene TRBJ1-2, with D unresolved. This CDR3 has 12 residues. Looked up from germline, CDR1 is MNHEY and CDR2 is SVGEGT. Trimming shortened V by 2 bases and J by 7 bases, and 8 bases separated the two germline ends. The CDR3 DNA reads TGTGCCAGCAGTTACCTGAGCCGTGGCTACACCTTC. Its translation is CASSYLSRGYTF.

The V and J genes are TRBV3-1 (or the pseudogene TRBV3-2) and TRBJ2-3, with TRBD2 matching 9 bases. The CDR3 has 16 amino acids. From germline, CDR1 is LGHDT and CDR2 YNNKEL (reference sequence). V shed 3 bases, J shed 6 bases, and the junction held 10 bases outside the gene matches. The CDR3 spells CASSQEPAGGRDTQYF. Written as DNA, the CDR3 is TGTGCCAGCAGCCAGGAACCAGCGGGGGGTAGGGATACGCAGTATTTT.

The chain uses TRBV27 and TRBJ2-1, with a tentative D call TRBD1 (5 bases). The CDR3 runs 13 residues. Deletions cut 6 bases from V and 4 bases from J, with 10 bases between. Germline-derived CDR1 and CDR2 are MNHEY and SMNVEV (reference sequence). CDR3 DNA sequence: TGTGCCAGCAGAAAACAGGAGTACAATGAGCAGTTCTTC. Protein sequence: CASRKQEYNEQFF.

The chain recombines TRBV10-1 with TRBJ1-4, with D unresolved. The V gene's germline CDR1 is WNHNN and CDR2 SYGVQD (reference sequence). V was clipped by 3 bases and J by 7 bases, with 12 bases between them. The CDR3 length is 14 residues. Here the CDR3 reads CASSELLTPEKLFF. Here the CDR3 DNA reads TGCGCCAGCAGTGAATTGTTGACCCCTGAAAAACTGTTTTTT.

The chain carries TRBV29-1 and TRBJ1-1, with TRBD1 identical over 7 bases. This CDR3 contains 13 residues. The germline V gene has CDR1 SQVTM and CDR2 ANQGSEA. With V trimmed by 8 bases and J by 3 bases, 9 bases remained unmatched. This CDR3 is CSPKGAGDTEAFF. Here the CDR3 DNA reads TGCAGCCCTAAGGGGGCGGGGGACACTGAAGCTTTCTTT.